Below, 22 T cell receptor beta chains from the same sample are listed, as sequenced in a study of T cells in Graves' hyperthyroidism and ophthalmopathy. Amplification of TCR beta CDR3 regions used RNA as the template. TCR CDR3 underwent first-round RT-PCR with the HTBI primer set. TCRdb re-called the multiplex PCR reads with MiXCR, one entry per CDR3 protein. Of about 570,000 distinct CDR3 sequences listed, roughly 50% are singletons. The sample comprised peripheral blood or thyroid tissue (not recorded which). The receptors were gathered from an adult woman with Graves' disease, either hyperthyroidism or ophthalmopathy (not recorded which).

V and J are TRBV20-1 and TRBJ2-5; D perhaps matches TRBD2 (5 bases). This CDR3 is 13 amino acids long. Germline values: CDR1 DFQATT, CDR2 SNEGSKA (reference sequence). V was trimmed by 1 base and J by 7 bases, leaving 13 bases between them. This chain's CDR3 is CSARVEGSWTQYF. In DNA, the CDR3 is TGCAGTGCTAGAGTTGAGGGCTCGTGGACCCAGTACTTC.

On this clonotype itself: A junction boundary mismatches the germline segment, possibly from a read error. The V gene is TRBV27, the J gene TRBJ1-2; D is undetermined. The germline CDR1 and CDR2 sequences are MNHEY and SMNVEV (reference sequence). CDR3 length: 12 amino acids. Here the CDR3 reads CASSLSGYGHTF. CDR3 DNA sequence: TGTGCCAGCAGTTTATCAGGCTATGGCCACACCTTC.

The chain is built from TRBV10-3 and TRBJ1-4, with 7 nucleotides matching TRBD1. The trim removed 9 bases at V and 7 bases at J, leaving 11 bases unmatched. CDR3 length: 14 residues. In germline, CDR1 is ENHRY, CDR2 SYGVKD. The CDR3 is CAIANRGEFEKLFF. The DNA for the CDR3 is TGTGCCATTGCCAACAGGGGCGAATTTGAAAAACTGTTTTTT.

The chain is built from TRBV7-9 and TRBJ1-5; weak D call: TRBD1 (5 bases). Between the trimmed V and J ends, which lost 4 bases and 6 bases, there was a span of 19 bases. Germline V CDR1 and CDR2: SEHNR, FQNEAQ (reference sequence). This CDR3 spans 16 amino acids. CDR3 amino acids: CASSSSGPTGGQPQHF. Here the CDR3 DNA reads TGTGCCAGCAGCTCAAGCGGACCCACGGGGGGTCAGCCCCAGCATTTT.

The rearrangement links TRBV5-1 to TRBJ2-6, with unresolved D. This CDR3 contains 17 residues. Between the trimmed V and J ends, which lost 0 bases and 4 bases, there was a span of 14 bases. Per the germline V gene, CDR1 is SGHRS and CDR2 is YFSETQ. For the CDR3, the DNA is TGCGCCAGCAGCTTGGGAAATCAGTTGTGGGGGGCCAACGTCCTGACTTTC. Protein product: CASSLGNQLWGANVLTF. The full variable domain, completed using reference TRBV5-1 and TRBJ2-6, is KAGVTQTPRYLIKTRGQQVTLSCSPISGHRSVSWYQQTPGQGLQFLFEYFSETQRNKGNFPGRFSGRQFSNSRSEMNVSTLELGDSALYLCASSLGNQLWGANVLTFGAGSRLTVL.

On this clonotype: Germline and junction disagree at one end, which may indicate a read error. CDR3 in amino acids: CASSREANHGYTF. The CDR3 DNA sequence: TGTGCCAGCAGTCGAGAAGCTAACCATGGCTACACCTTC. J is TRBJ1-2 and V is TRBV6-6; D unclear. The germline gives CDR1 MNHNY, CDR2 SVGAGI (reference sequence). The CDR3 has 13 residues.

Details on this clonotype: This sequence may be a read error, since a much larger clone differs from it by one base. J is TRBJ1-2 and V is TRBV24-1; D is uncertain. Trimming left V 4 bases short and J 4 bases short, with 6 bases between. Germline assignment: CDR1 KGHDR and CDR2 SFDVKD. This CDR3 region has 12 residues. The CDR3 loop is CATSEVGYGYTF. The CDR3, as DNA: TGTGCCACCAGTGAAGTCGGCTATGGCTACACCTTC.

V gene TRBV6-5 combines with J gene TRBJ1-2; no firm D call. The germline V and J ends were trimmed by 0 bases and 8 bases, with 7 bases remaining between them. CDR1 and CDR2 (germline): MNHEY, SVGAGI. This CDR3 has 12 residues. The CDR3 loop is CASSYSSAGYTF. In DNA, the CDR3 is TGTGCCAGCAGTTACTCGTCCGCGGGCTACACCTTC.

At least ten counts were recorded for this clonotype. V and J are TRBV20-1 and TRBJ1-5; no reliable D call. The CDR3 is 13 residues long. CDR1 DFQATT and CDR2 SNEGSKA come from the germline V gene (reference sequence). The V gene lost 4 bases and the J gene lost 7 bases, with 14 bases spanning the gap. The CDR3 bases are TGCAGTGCTATTACCCAGGACTGGCAGCCCCAGCATTTT. Encoded protein: CSAITQDWQPQHF.

About this clonotype itself: The junction shows a germline mismatch at one end, possibly a read error. The chain employs TRBV7-9 and TRBJ1-2, with TRBD1 as a possible D gene (5 bases). This CDR3 has 10 residues. Germline loops: CDR1 SEHNR, CDR2 FQNEAQ (reference sequence). CDR3 amino acids: CASSPTGLAF. CDR3 nucleotide sequence: TGTGCCAGCAGCCCGACGGGGCTCGCCTTC.

The gene calls are TRBV2 and TRBJ1-4; D may be TRBD1 (6 bases). The CDR3 length is 14 residues. V lost 5 bases, J lost 5 bases, and 12 bases lay in between. CDR1 and CDR2 (germline): SNHLY, FYNNEI. The CDR3 coding sequence is TGTGCCAGCAGTTCCGGACAGTCCAATGAAAAACTGTTTTTT. Protein: CASSSGQSNEKLFF. The full variable domain, rest sourced from reference TRBV2 and TRBJ1-4, is EPEVTQTPSHQVTQMGQEVILRCVPISNHLYFYWYRQILGQKVEFLVSFYNNEISEKSEIFDDQFSVERPDGSNFTLKIRSTKLEDSAMYFCASSSGQSNEKLFFGSGTQLSVL.

In this sample, this clonotype turned up a few times. The rearrangement links TRBV15 to TRBJ1-2, with 9 positions matching TRBD1. The CDR3 is made up of 13 amino acids. Germline assignment: CDR1 LNHNV and CDR2 YYDKDF (reference sequence). The ends lost 6 bases at V and 8 bases at J; junction bases unmatched: 7. Here the CDR3 reads CATSWDRAGGYTF. The CDR3 DNA follows: TGTGCCACCAGTTGGGACAGGGCCGGCGGCTACACCTTC.

This clonotype has ten or more counts. The chain is built from TRBV19 and TRBJ2-7; TRBD1 might be the D (6 bases). From germline, CDR1 is LNHDA and CDR2 SQIVND (reference sequence). This CDR3 is built from 12 residues. Trimming pared 4 bases from V and 4 bases from J, leaving 8 bases between. CDR3 residues: CASSTGQYEQYF. CDR3 bases: TGTGCCAGTAGTACCGGACAGTACGAGCAGTACTTC.

CDR3 sequence: CAITQDRSNQPQHF. The CDR3 coding sequence is TGTGCCATCACCCAAGACAGGAGCAATCAGCCCCAGCATTTT. The chain is built from TRBV10-3 and TRBJ1-5; weak D call: TRBD1 (6 bases). V was pared by 7 bases and J by 1 base, with 11 bases between. The CDR3 contains 14 residues. Germline loops: CDR1 ENHRY, CDR2 SYGVKD.

This clonotype was detected ten times or more. V gene TRBV20-1 combines with J gene TRBJ2-5, with 7 bases identical to TRBD2. Germline lookup yields CDR1 DFQATT and CDR2 SNEGSKA (reference sequence). CDR3 length equals 13 residues. V dropped 7 bases and J dropped 3; count of bases not matched to a gene: 8. DNA of the CDR3: TGCAGTGGAAAGCGGGGTCGAGAAGAGACCCAGTACTTC. Residues: CSGKRGREETQYF.

The chain carries TRBV6-1 and TRBJ2-7, with D tentatively TRBD2 (7 bases). The CDR3 runs 14 residues. Germline CDR1 reads MNHNS; CDR2 reads SASEGT. V was cut by 5 bases and J by 3 bases, with 14 bases left in between. CDR3 amino acids: CASSLRGGGYEQYF. CDR3 coding DNA: TGTGCCAGCAGTTTGAGGGGGGGCGGCTACGAGCAGTACTTC.

This clonotype was counted many times. V usage is TRBV14 and J usage is TRBJ2-7; D unclear. The V gene lost 0 bases and the J gene lost 4 bases, with 4 bases spanning the gap. Germline values: CDR1 SGHDN, CDR2 FVKESK. The CDR3 is 12 amino acids. The CDR3 here is CASSQDHYEQYF. The CDR3 bases are TGTGCCAGCAGCCAAGATCATTACGAGCAGTACTTC. The full variable domain, in which reference TRBV14 and TRBJ2-7 provide the parts outside the CDR3, is EAGVTQFPSHSVIEKGQTVTLRCDPISGHDNLYWYRRVMGKEIKFLLHFVKESKQDESGMPNNRFLAERTGGTYSTLKVQPAELEDSGVYFCASSQDHYEQYFGPGTRLTVT.

This clonotype was counted a few times. The CDR3 does not end in the conserved phenylalanine or tryptophan, so this is likely a read error. The chain carries TRBV7-9 and TRBJ1-2; maybe TRBD1 (5 bases). The germline CDR1 and CDR2 sequences are SEHNR and FQNEAQ (reference sequence). Trimming pared 5 bases from V and 0 bases from J, leaving 13 bases between. There are 15 residues in the CDR3. The CDR3 nucleotides are TGTGCCAGCAGCCGGGCGAGGGACCCTAACTATGGCTACACCCTC. Amino acids: CASSRARDPNYGYTL.

CDR3 coding DNA: TGTGCCAGCAGTGCGGGGCAGTCCGCCTACGAGCAGTACTTC. It specifies CASSAGQSAYEQYF. The chain carries TRBV2 and TRBJ2-7; D possibly uses TRBD1 or TRBD2 (5 bases each). CDR1 SNHLY and CDR2 FYNNEI come from the germline V gene. This CDR3 has 14 residues. Between the trimmed V and J ends, which lost 4 bases and 2 bases, there was a span of 12 bases.

Ten or more counts support this clonotype. This rearrangement joins TRBV19 to TRBJ1-5, with 9 nucleotides matching TRBD1. Germline loops: CDR1 LNHDA, CDR2 SQIVND (reference sequence). V lost 3 bases and J lost 3; bases outside the gene matches: 12. There are 18 residues in the CDR3. The CDR3 sequence is CASSMDRGSFGNNQPQHF. In nucleotides, the CDR3 is TGTGCCAGTAGTATGGACAGGGGCTCGTTCGGCAACAATCAGCCCCAGCATTTT.

A few counts support this clonotype. The rearrangement links TRBV20-1 to TRBJ2-7, with 10 bases fitting TRBD1. CDR3 size: 13 residues. Trimming removed 5 bases from V and 3 bases from J; junction bases left unmatched: 4. Germline V gene sequence: CDR1 DFQATT, CDR2 SNEGSKA (reference sequence). CDR3 in DNA: TGCAGTGCTGTCCGGGACAGGGGCTACGAGCAGTACTTC. Translating gives CSAVRDRGYEQYF.

This clonotype was detected a few times. The CDR3 region is CASMSTAGGQPQHF. The CDR3 DNA reads TGTGCCAGCATGTCGACAGCGGGGGGTCAGCCCCAGCATTTT. This chain connects TRBV2 to TRBJ1-5; tentatively, D is TRBD1 (5 bases). CDR1 and CDR2 from the germline V gene are SNHLY and FYNNEI. The CDR3 has 14 residues. V was cut by 7 bases and J by 6 bases, with 16 bases left in between.